The present T cell receptor beta chain was sequenced within a study of diagnostic markers for celiac disease (dated by TCRdb to the early 2020s). Sequencing took place on an Illumina MiSeq. The reads went through TCRdb reprocessing, and each CDR3 protein sequence gets one entry with no DNA. This sample's table carries some 730 distinct CDR3 sequences. 60% to 65% of the sample is held by the ten biggest clonotypes. A remark on this clonotype: Its antigen remains unidentified.

The CDR3 covers 15 residues, taking in both the cysteine and the phenylalanine. Nucleotide data are not available. CDR1 and CDR2, looked up from the germline V gene (reference sequence), are DFQATT and SNEGSKA. The sample was either unsorted cells or a sorted T cell fraction (not recorded which). This receptor was obtained from a human donor. In this chain, TRBV20-1 is recombined with TRBJ2-7; the D call of TRBD2 rests on TCRdb alone, since no DNA is present to check it. The CDR3 in this case is CSARSPQRSSYEQYF.